The 21 T cell receptor beta chains below come from one sample, sequenced in a study of blood T cell repertoires in COVID-19. TCRdb's copy holds only in-frame clones and misses some; the assay was immunoSEQ multiplex PCR. The sample has about 160,000 clones; about four fifths are singletons. Input material: peripheral blood. The receptors were gathered from a human donor with acute or convalescent COVID-19. The donor label of this sample is uncertain.

The chain couples TRBV5-1 to TRBJ2-7; 8 positions match TRBD1. The V gene's germline CDR1 is SGHRS and CDR2 YFSETQ. The CDR3 is made up of 15 amino acids. V trimming: 1 base; J trimming: 3 bases; junction bases outside the gene matches: 6. The CDR3 bases are TGCGCCAGCAGCTTGTGGACCGGGACAGGCTACGAGCAGTACTTC. Its protein is CASSLWTGTGYEQYF.

The chain is built from TRBV5-1 and TRBJ2-1; 7 bases align to TRBD1. The V gene's germline CDR1 is SGHRS and CDR2 YFSETQ. V dropped 1 base and J dropped 5; count of bases not matched to a gene: 9. The CDR3 spans 16 residues. The CDR3 region has the DNA TGCGCCAGCAGCTTGTCACCGGGACAGTCAAACAATGAGCAGTTCTTC. Translation: CASSLSPGQSNNEQFF.

The chain links TRBV24-1 to TRBJ2-1; D gene ambiguous. The CDR3 contains 10 residues. Germline CDR1 and CDR2: KGHDR and SFDVKD. Trimming removed 4 bases from V and 10 bases from J, with 4 bases in between. DNA of the CDR3: TGTGCCACCAGTGACCCAGAGCAGTTCTTC. This translates into CATSDPEQFF.

The rearrangement links TRBV2 to TRBJ2-5; D gene uncertain. Germline V gives CDR1 SNHLY, CDR2 FYNNEI. V was pared by 3 bases and J by 5 bases, with 10 bases between. The CDR3 has 13 residues. For the CDR3, the DNA is TGTGCCAGCAGTGACTTTCTGCGGGAGACCCAGTACTTC. Its protein product is CASSDFLRETQYF.

The V call is TRBV5-8, the J call TRBJ1-4; D is possibly TRBD1 (6 bases). V was clipped by 1 base and J by 0 bases, with 7 bases between them. This CDR3 has 15 amino acids. Looked up from germline, CDR1 is SGHTS and CDR2 is YDEGEE. The CDR3 here is CASSLSGATNEKLFF. The CDR3 DNA follows: TGTGCCAGCAGCTTGTCAGGGGCAACTAATGAAAAACTGTTTTTT. The variable domain in full, with the rest retrieved from reference TRBV5-8 and TRBJ1-4, is EAGVTQSPTHLIKTRGQQATLRCSPISGHTSVYWYQQALGLGLQFLLWYDEGEERNRGNFPPRFSGRQFPNYSSELNVNALELEDSALYLCASSLSGATNEKLFFGSGTQLSVL.

The chain carries TRBV5-8 and TRBJ2-7; 7 positions agree with TRBD1. Trimming took 3 bases from V and 2 from J; bases not matched to a gene: 5. In germline, CDR1 is SGHTS, CDR2 YDEGEE. There are 14 residues in the CDR3. The CDR3 sequence: CASSWGQPPYEQYF. The CDR3 coding sequence is TGTGCCAGCAGCTGGGGACAGCCCCCCTACGAGCAGTACTTC.

The chain recombines TRBV7-2 with TRBJ2-7, with 8 bases identical to TRBD2. V shed 5 bases, J shed 0 bases, and the junction held 9 bases outside the gene matches. The germline gives CDR1 SGHTA, CDR2 FQGNSA. The CDR3 has 16 residues. In DNA, the CDR3 is TGTGCCAGCAGCCGCTCCGGGGGGGCCAGCTCCTACGAGCAGTACTTC. This translates into CASSRSGGASSYEQYF.

The chain recombines TRBV7-6 with TRBJ2-2, with D uncertain. This CDR3 contains 13 residues. The germline V gene encodes CDR1 SGHVS and CDR2 FNYEAQ. V lost 5 bases and J 7 bases, leaving 11 bases between the germline ends. The CDR3 sequence: CASSARFNGELFF. The CDR3 nucleotides read TGTGCCAGCAGCGCTAGGTTTAACGGGGAGCTGTTTTTT.

The chain couples TRBV12-3 or TRBV12-4 to TRBJ2-3; D unresolved. The V end lost 6 bases, the J end lost 5 bases, and 9 bases lay between the germline ends. This CDR3 comprises 12 residues. The CDR3 bases are TGTGCCAGCAGCCGTCGAGGAGATACGCAGTATTTT. Protein product: CASSRRGDTQYF.

The chain recombines TRBV7-9 with TRBJ2-2; 8 bases fit TRBD1. Germline V gives CDR1 SEHNR, CDR2 FQNEAQ (reference sequence). Trimming removed 5 bases from V and 0 bases from J; junction bases left unmatched: 5. CDR3 size: 16 residues. The CDR3 protein is CASSGPGGANTGELFF. The CDR3 DNA follows: TGTGCCAGCAGCGGACCAGGGGGCGCGAACACCGGGGAGCTGTTTTTT.

CDR3 nucleotide sequence: TGTGCCAGCAGCCAAGATCTATACAGCTCCTATAATTCACCCCTCCACTTT. This encodes CASSQDLYSSYNSPLHF. The J gene is TRBJ1-6, the V gene TRBV3-1 (or the pseudogene TRBV3-2); D ambiguous. The CDR3 has 17 residues. V shed 0 bases and J shed 0 bases, with 9 bases lying between them. Germline V gene sequence: CDR1 LGHDT, CDR2 YNNKEL (reference sequence).

This chain joins TRBV10-3 and TRBJ1-2; possibly TRBD1 for D (5 bases). Trimming stripped 3 bases from V and 2 bases from J, with 10 bases between. Germline-derived CDR1 and CDR2 are ENHRY and SYGVKD. This CDR3 region has 14 residues. CDR3 in amino acids: CAISEGVPNYGYTF. The CDR3 DNA reads as TGTGCCATCAGTGAAGGGGTCCCCAACTATGGCTACACCTTC.

This clone was counted a few times. The CDR3 nucleotides read TGTGCCAGTAGTATCGGCGGTTGGGGGGACAACACTGAAGCTTTCTTT. Its protein product is CASSIGGWGDNTEAFF. The rearrangement links TRBV19 to TRBJ1-1; tentative D call: TRBD1 (5 bases). Trimming took off 3 bases at V and 2 bases at J, with 16 bases between the two ends. CDR3 length: 16 amino acids. Germline V gives CDR1 LNHDA, CDR2 SQIVND (reference sequence).

DNA of the CDR3: TGTGCCAGTAGCCCCCAAGGGGCGGACTATGGCTACACCTTC. Translating gives CASSPQGADYGYTF. V gene TRBV19 combines with J gene TRBJ1-2, with D possibly TRBD1 on 5 matching bases. The V and J ends lost 6 bases and 3 bases respectively, with 14 bases between them. This CDR3 spans 14 amino acids. Germline assignment: CDR1 LNHDA and CDR2 SQIVND (reference sequence).

V is TRBV30 and J is TRBJ1-2, with D possibly matching TRBD1 (5 bases). Trimming took 3 bases from V and 3 from J, leaving 11 bases between them. Germline V CDR1 and CDR2: GTSNPN, SVGIG (reference sequence). The CDR3 loop spans 13 amino acids. The CDR3 region is CAWSREGYYGYTF. Written as DNA, the CDR3 is TGTGCCTGGAGCAGGGAGGGATACTATGGCTACACCTTC.

The chain has TRBV29-1 and TRBJ1-1; no definite D call. With 4 bases removed from V and 1 base from J, the gap between germline ends came to 10 bases. The CDR3 has 13 amino acids. The V gene's germline CDR1 is SQVTM and CDR2 ANQGSEA. CDR3 sequence (DNA): TGCAGCGTTGCCCGGGGAGGGAACACTGAAGCTTTCTTT. Its protein is CSVARGGNTEAFF. Full variable domain (rest looked up from reference TRBV29-1 and TRBJ1-1): SAVISQKPSRDICQRGTSLTIQCQVDSQVTMMFWYRQQPGQSLTLIATANQGSEATYESGFVIDKFPISRPNLTFSTLTVSNMSPEDSSIYLCSVARGGNTEAFFGQGTRLTVV.

V is TRBV5-1 and J is TRBJ1-1, with D possibly matching TRBD1 (5 bases). There are 14 residues in the CDR3. The germline V and J ends were trimmed by 3 bases and 1 base, with 10 bases remaining between them. Germline CDR1 reads SGHRS; CDR2 reads YFSETQ. CDR3 sequence reads: CASSSEGWNTEAFF. CDR3 in DNA: TGCGCCAGCAGCTCGGAGGGGTGGAACACTGAAGCTTTCTTT.

V gene TRBV27 combines with J gene TRBJ2-7; 7 nucleotides align to TRBD1. CDR1 and CDR2 (germline): MNHEY, SMNVEV (reference sequence). This CDR3 region has 16 residues. V trimming: 2 bases; J trimming: 4 bases; junction bases outside the gene matches: 11. The CDR3 bases are TGTGCCAGCAGTTTAGGGGTGGGGGACAGTCGGTACGAGCAGTACTTC. Protein sequence: CASSLGVGDSRYEQYF.

The V call is TRBV9, the J call TRBJ1-2; D gene ambiguous. The CDR3 runs to 12 residues. CDR1 SGDLS and CDR2 YYNGEE come from the germline V gene. The V and J ends lost 0 bases and 3 bases respectively, with 3 bases between them. As DNA, the CDR3 is TGTGCCAGCAGCGTAGCTGACTATGGCTACACCTTC. This codes for CASSVADYGYTF. The full variable domain, its missing parts supplied by reference TRBV9 and TRBJ1-2, is DSGVTQTPKHLITATGQRVTLRCSPRSGDLSVYWYQQSLDQGLQFLIQYYNGEERAKGNILERFSAQQFPDLHSELNLSSLELGDSALYFCASSVADYGYTFGSGTRLTVV.

J is TRBJ1-6 and V is TRBV2; TRBD1 matches 8 bases. There are 15 residues in the CDR3. V gave up 6 bases and J gave up 8 bases; unmatched junction bases: 9. CDR1 is SNHLY and CDR2 is FYNNEI in the germline V gene. Here the CDR3 reads CASRAPGQDHSPLHF. CDR3 sequence (DNA): TGTGCCAGCAGGGCACCGGGACAGGACCATTCACCCCTCCACTTT.

The chain links TRBV4-3 to TRBJ1-2; D might be TRBD1 (6 bases). CDR3 length: 14 residues. V lost 4 bases to trimming and J lost 8 bases, with 17 bases between them. Germline V lookup: CDR1 LGHNA, CDR2 YSLEER. The DNA of the CDR3 is TGCGCCAGCAGCCTTAGGGGGGGCAGGGGAGGCTACACCTTC. Its translation: CASSLRGGRGGYTF.